The 27 T cell receptor beta chains reported below all come from one sample, sequenced in a study of cytomegalovirus exposure and HLA in healthy donors. The PCR ran on 60 Vbeta and 13 Jbeta primers. The repertoire was sequenced with immunoSEQ multiplex PCR; TCRdb's copy has only in-frame clones and lacks some. Altogether 200,000 to 250,000 clones are present, over 65% being singletons, with the ten largest covering about 0.63%. The sequenced material came from PBMCs. Receptors were obtained from a man younger than 35 in good health and CMV-seronegative.

The rearrangement uses TRBV28 and TRBJ2-6; D uncertain. This CDR3 spans 14 amino acids. Between the trimmed V and J ends, which lost 5 bases and 0 bases, there was a span of 5 bases. Germline-derived CDR1 and CDR2 are MDHEN and SYDVKM. DNA of the CDR3: TGTGCCAGCAGTCCAATCTCTGGGGCCAACGTCCTGACTTTC. Protein product: CASSPISGANVLTF.

The sample holds a few counts of this clone. The chain has TRBV5-1 and TRBJ1-2; no reliable D call. This CDR3 is 13 amino acids long. The V gene's germline CDR1 is SGHRS and CDR2 YFSETQ. The V and J ends lost 0 bases and 4 bases respectively, with 7 bases between them. The CDR3 DNA sequence: TGCGCCAGCAGCTTGGAACAGAGCTATGGCTACACCTTC. This encodes CASSLEQSYGYTF.

The V and J genes are TRBV29-1 and TRBJ1-4; D gene ambiguous. Per the germline V gene, CDR1 is SQVTM and CDR2 is ANQGSEA. V lost 2 bases, J lost 3 bases, and 7 bases lay in between. CDR3 size: 13 residues. The CDR3 sequence is CSVETGPNEKLFF. The CDR3 coding sequence is TGCAGCGTTGAAACCGGTCCTAATGAAAAACTGTTTTTT. The full variable domain, with the rest looked up from reference TRBV29-1 and TRBJ1-4, is SAVISQKPSRDICQRGTSLTIQCQVDSQVTMMFWYRQQPGQSLTLIATANQGSEATYESGFVIDKFPISRPNLTFSTLTVSNMSPEDSSIYLCSVETGPNEKLFFGSGTQLSVL.

V and J are TRBV5-8 and TRBJ2-5, with D hard to call. The assigned J gene may be wrong: the sequence end matches TRBJ2-7 better. Germline values: CDR1 SGHTS, CDR2 YDEGEE. CDR3 length: 13 residues. In nucleotides, the CDR3 is TGTGCCAGCAGCTTATACAGAGACTACGAGCAGTACTTC. It codes for CASSLYRDYEQYF.

The chain uses TRBV5-1 and TRBJ2-1; D is perhaps TRBD2 (7 bases). The CDR3 spans 18 residues. V shed 1 base and J shed 3 bases, with 20 bases lying between them. Looked up from germline, CDR1 is SGHRS and CDR2 is YFSETQ. The CDR3 DNA follows: TGCGCCAGCAGCTTGTCCCAGGGGAAGCGGGGCCGCTACAATGAGCAGTTCTTC. As protein: CASSLSQGKRGRYNEQFF. The entire variable domain, with the rest obtained from reference TRBV5-1 and TRBJ2-1, is as follows: KAGVTQTPRYLIKTRGQQVTLSCSPISGHRSVSWYQQTPGQGLQFLFEYFSETQRNKGNFPGRFSGRQFSNSRSEMNVSTLELGDSALYLCASSLSQGKRGRYNEQFFGPGTRLTVL.

This chain connects TRBV10-3 to TRBJ2-1; 7 nucleotides line up with TRBD2. The CDR3 totals 14 residues. The germline V gene encodes CDR1 ENHRY and CDR2 SYGVKD. V gave up 0 bases and J gave up 7 bases; unmatched junction bases: 3. CDR3 nucleotide sequence: TGTGCCATCAGTGAGTCCCGCGGGGGTAATGAGCAGTTCTTC. It yields the protein CAISESRGGNEQFF.

The V and J genes are TRBV7-3 and TRBJ2-2; 8 positions agree with TRBD2. CDR1 SGHTA and CDR2 FQGTGA come from the germline V gene. There are 15 residues in the CDR3. V shed 2 bases, J shed 7 bases, and the junction held 6 bases outside the gene matches. CDR3: CASSLYLAGLGELFF. CDR3 DNA sequence: TGTGCCAGCAGCTTATACCTAGCGGGCCTCGGGGAGCTGTTTTTT.

The genes are TRBV11-3 and TRBJ2-3; D is perhaps TRBD2 (6 bases). Trimming cost V 5 bases and J 0 bases, with 9 bases left between them. The CDR3 length is 14 residues. Germline V CDR1 and CDR2: SGHNT, YENEEA. The CDR3 nucleotides read TGTGCCAGCAGCCCAGGAGGGAGCACAGATACGCAGTATTTT. As protein: CASSPGGSTDTQYF.

A single count supports this clone. The chain links TRBV30 to TRBJ2-1; the match to TRBD2 covers 7 bases. Per germline, CDR1 GTSNPN and CDR2 SVGIG (reference sequence). The trim removed 2 bases at V and 0 bases at J, leaving 4 bases unmatched. The CDR3 has 15 residues. CDR3 protein: CAWSRGRASYNEQFF. The CDR3 coding sequence is TGTGCCTGGAGTCGAGGGAGGGCCTCCTACAATGAGCAGTTCTTC.

The chain carries TRBV11-2 and TRBJ1-2, with 12 positions matching TRBD1. The CDR3 sequence is 19 residues long. V gave up 1 base and J gave up 2 bases; unmatched junction bases: 11. Germline CDR1 SGHAT, CDR2 FQNNGV. The chain's CDR3 is CASSLVKGGTGGGNYGYTF. The CDR3, as DNA: TGTGCCAGCAGCTTAGTAAAAGGGGGGACAGGGGGCGGGAACTATGGCTACACCTTC.

The chain carries TRBV27 and TRBJ2-3; the match to TRBD2 covers 10 bases. The CDR3 totals 14 residues. Looked up from germline, CDR1 is MNHEY and CDR2 is SMNVEV (reference sequence). The trim removed 9 bases at V and 0 bases at J, leaving 3 bases unmatched. The CDR3 loop is CASTSGVSTDTQYF. CDR3 nucleotides: TGTGCCAGTACTAGCGGGGTTAGCACAGATACGCAGTATTTT.

V gene TRBV5-1 combines with J gene TRBJ1-2, with D hard to call. Trimming took off 0 bases at V and 3 bases at J, with 6 bases between the two ends. The germline gives CDR1 SGHRS, CDR2 YFSETQ. CDR3 length: 13 amino acids. The CDR3 loop reads CASSLDGDYGYTF. The CDR3 DNA follows: TGCGCCAGCAGCTTGGACGGGGACTATGGCTACACCTTC.

The chain joins TRBV15 to TRBJ2-7, with 11 bases that match TRBD2. V lost 1 base, J lost 4 bases, and 3 bases stayed unmatched. This CDR3 has 15 residues. Germline CDR1 LNHNV, CDR2 YYDKDF (reference sequence). The DNA for the CDR3 is TGTGCCACCAGCAGAGGCTCTAGCGGGAGGTACGAGCAGTACTTC. Protein sequence: CATSRGSSGRYEQYF.

The rearrangement uses TRBV5-1 and TRBJ1-1; a weak D match, TRBD1 (5 bases). Trimming took off 0 bases at V and 1 base at J, with 10 bases between the two ends. The germline gives CDR1 SGHRS, CDR2 YFSETQ. The CDR3 is 15 residues long. The CDR3 DNA is TGCGCCAGCAGCTTGGTGGCAGGGAAGAACACTGAAGCTTTCTTT. Translation: CASSLVAGKNTEAFF.

The chain links TRBV6-5 to TRBJ2-7, with D perhaps TRBD2 (5 bases). The CDR3 spans 12 residues. The V gene lost 5 bases and the J gene lost 6 bases, with 11 bases spanning the gap. Looked up from germline, CDR1 is MNHEY and CDR2 is SVGAGI. The CDR3 sequence: CASSPGRGEQYF. The CDR3 DNA follows: TGTGCCAGCAGTCCTGGACGGGGCGAGCAGTACTTC.

The rearrangement links TRBV19 to TRBJ2-4; TRBD2 might be the D (6 bases). CDR3 length equals 18 residues. CDR1 and CDR2 (germline): LNHDA, SQIVND (reference sequence). V gave up 3 bases and J gave up 0 bases, with 18 bases separating them. The CDR3 protein is CASSIGGSGLGAKNIQYF. CDR3 nucleotides: TGTGCCAGTAGTATTGGGGGTAGCGGTTTAGGAGCCAAAAACATTCAGTACTTC. The full variable domain, in which reference TRBV19 and TRBJ2-4 provide the parts outside the CDR3, is DGGITQSPKYLFRKEGQNVTLSCEQNLNHDAMYWYRQDPGQGLRLIYYSQIVNDFQKGDIAEGYSVSREKKESFPLTVTSAQKNPTAFYLCASSIGGSGLGAKNIQYFGAGTRLSVL.

V is TRBV6-5 and J is TRBJ1-6; D possibly corresponds to TRBD1 (6 bases). This CDR3 region has 16 residues. Trimming removed 4 bases from V and 2 bases from J, with 12 bases in between. CDR1 and CDR2 (germline): MNHEY, SVGAGI. The CDR3 coding sequence is TGTGCCAGCAGTTCGGCGGGGGCAGCCTATAATTCACCCCTCCACTTT. Translating gives CASSSAGAAYNSPLHF.

The chain has TRBV5-1 and TRBJ1-1, with 7 positions matching TRBD1. Germline trimming cut 2 bases from V and 5 bases from J; bases unmatched to any gene: 9. The CDR3 sequence is 15 residues long. Looked up from germline, CDR1 is SGHRS and CDR2 is YFSETQ. CDR3 DNA: TGCGCCAGCAGCTTTAGACAGGGTGGGGGGACTGAAGCTTTCTTT. It translates to CASSFRQGGGTEAFF.

J is TRBJ1-3 and V is TRBV9, with D perhaps TRBD1 (5 bases). In germline, CDR1 is SGDLS, CDR2 YYNGEE. V lost 3 bases and J lost 6, with 10 bases in between. The CDR3 length is 13 residues. In DNA, the CDR3 is TGTGCCAGCAGCGCGCGGGGGGAAAACACCATATATTTT. Its translation: CASSARGENTIYF.

This clone appeared once. This chain links TRBV5-4 with TRBJ1-1; a weak D match, TRBD1 (6 bases). CDR3 size: 14 residues. The V gene's germline CDR1 is SGHNT and CDR2 YYREEE (reference sequence). The V end was cut by 6 bases, the J end by 0 bases, with 12 bases between. DNA of the CDR3: TGTGCCAGCACCCCGGACAGCATGAACACTGAAGCTTTCTTT. Translating gives CASTPDSMNTEAFF.

CDR3 nucleotide sequence: TGTGCCAGCAGTGGCGTTACCGGGACAGCTGACTATGGCTACACCTTC. This codes for CASSGVTGTADYGYTF. The genes are TRBV6-1 and TRBJ1-2; 7 bases fit TRBD1. The V and J ends lost 4 bases and 3 bases, in that order; junction bases with no gene match: 11. CDR1 is MNHNS and CDR2 is SASEGT in the germline V gene. CDR3 size: 16 residues.

The table lists this clone with a few counts. The V and J genes are TRBV6-6 and TRBJ1-2; D call uncertain. Germline V gives CDR1 MNHNY, CDR2 SVGAGI (reference sequence). V was clipped by 0 bases and J by 5 bases, with 7 bases between them. The CDR3 is made up of 13 amino acids. The CDR3 DNA sequence: TGTGCCAGCAGTTACTCACGGGATTATGGCTACACCTTC. This translates into CASSYSRDYGYTF.

Only a few counts were recorded for this clone. J is TRBJ1-2 and V is TRBV4-1; 7 bases match TRBD1. Germline assignment: CDR1 MGHRA and CDR2 YSYEKL. This CDR3 spans 14 amino acids. With 4 bases clipped from V and 5 bases from J, the junction kept 7 bases outside the gene matches. CDR3 sequence (DNA): TGCGCCAGCAGCCGACCCGGGACAGCGTATGGCTACACCTTC. Translated: CASSRPGTAYGYTF.

The chain is built from TRBV7-9 and TRBJ2-7, with 12 bases lining up with TRBD2. The V and J ends lost 5 bases and 4 bases, in that order; junction bases with no gene match: 6. Per the germline V gene, CDR1 is SEHNR and CDR2 is FQNEAQ (reference sequence). This CDR3 contains 15 residues. In DNA form, the CDR3 reads TGTGCCAGCAGCACGACTAGCGGGAGTAGGTACGAGCAGTACTTC. It translates to CASSTTSGSRYEQYF.

This clone was counted a single time. V gene TRBV19 combines with J gene TRBJ2-1, with D perhaps TRBD2 (6 bases). Trimming shortened V by 6 bases and J by 0 bases, and 12 bases separated the two germline ends. This CDR3 has 15 residues. CDR1 LNHDA and CDR2 SQIVND come from the germline V gene (reference sequence). CDR3 loop: CASSQTSNSYNEQFF. In DNA, the CDR3 is TGTGCCAGTAGCCAAACTAGCAACTCCTACAATGAGCAGTTCTTC. The variable domain in full, completed from reference TRBV19 and TRBJ2-1, reads DGGITQSPKYLFRKEGQNVTLSCEQNLNHDAMYWYRQDPGQGLRLIYYSQIVNDFQKGDIAEGYSVSREKKESFPLTVTSAQKNPTAFYLCASSQTSNSYNEQFFGPGTRLTVL.

V gene TRBV19 combines with J gene TRBJ2-7, with D possibly matching TRBD1 (6 bases). The CDR3 covers 15 residues. V was cut by 3 bases and J by 2 bases, with 14 bases left in between. Per the germline V gene, CDR1 is LNHDA and CDR2 is SQIVND (reference sequence). CDR3 protein: CASSISGAPPYEQYF. The CDR3 nucleotides are TGTGCCAGTAGTATCTCAGGGGCGCCCCCCTACGAGCAGTACTTC.

This clone has only a few counts. This chain links TRBV5-1 with TRBJ2-2; the D gene is possibly TRBD2 (6 bases). CDR3 size: 16 residues. Germline CDR1 reads SGHRS; CDR2 reads YFSETQ. Between the trimmed V and J ends, which lost 2 bases and 2 bases, there was a span of 13 bases. CDR3 sequence (DNA): TGCGCCAGCAGCTTACTACTAGCTCCAAACACCGGGGAGCTGTTTTTT. It yields the protein CASSLLLAPNTGELFF. Variable domain in full (rest from reference TRBV5-1 and TRBJ2-2): KAGVTQTPRYLIKTRGQQVTLSCSPISGHRSVSWYQQTPGQGLQFLFEYFSETQRNKGNFPGRFSGRQFSNSRSEMNVSTLELGDSALYLCASSLLLAPNTGELFFGEGSRLTVL.